Here is one TCR beta chain with its context. It has no known antigen specificity. No clone much larger than this one lies a single base away; base qualities are absent. TCRbeta CDR3 regions were amplified from genomic DNA using the immunoSEQ Assay, a bias-controlled multiplex PCR. Concerning the study's data processing: Within the assay, amplification of reference gene primers was used to estimate how many nucleated cells each sample contained. To quantify the absolute abundance of each unique TCRbeta CDR3 rearrangement, sequence reads were collapsed and filtered. For each sample, productive Simpson clonality was calculated by taking the square root of Simpson's diversity index across productive rearrangements. TCRdb carries this immuneACCESS record with in-frame sequences only. Its versions omit some clonotypes, under half of them owing to an unresolved V gene in the studies checked, with the rest unexplained. The DNA gave D and trimming, while V, J and clone size come from that table. The sample has around 420,000 clones on record, 88% of them singletons. Clones ranked in the top ten supply 2% to 2.5% of the sample.

The germline V gene yields SNHLY for CDR1 and FYNNEI for CDR2. The CDR3 starts with the cysteine, ends with the phenylalanine, and has 11 residues. Only the CDR3 DNA stays, 33 bases, in frame from base 1. Trimming costs V 4 bases and J 11 bases, and their ends lie 8 bases apart. Enrolling through a virtual design, the prospective study's participants ranged in age from roughly 18 to 95 years and lived across more than 20 United States geographic areas. To assign participants to cohorts, the prospective study relied on clinical history that participants themselves reported in a screening survey and a study questionnaire. Each participant in the prospective study had whole blood, serum and a nasopharyngeal or oropharyngeal swab collected by mobile phlebotomists. Additional blood draws and questionnaires over an approximately 2-month period could optionally be provided by prospective study participants. Blood samples from the prospective study were shipped frozen or at room temperature prior to DNA extraction.

This sample was taken from a study of blood T cell repertoires in COVID-19 (TCRdb year 2020). Regarding the study in general: The collaborator samples originated in the United States, Italy and Spain and spanned the acute and convalescent phases of COVID-19. A freely available public database, intended as a resource for researchers studying the immune response to SARS-CoV-2, is where the repertoires were released. Where available, HLA class I and class II types were obtained from metadata supplied by the sample provider rather than from assay-based typing. The prospective study material was composed of cDNA or gDNA derived from T cells, B-cell-depleted T cells, or PBMCs. The samples were drawn from the first 160 participants of the ongoing ImmuneRACE study and from about 1,200 subjects provided by 6 global collaborators. Deeply sampled blood TCRbeta repertoires from subjects exposed to, actively infected with, or recovered from COVID-19 were included in the dataset. A de-identified subject ID, COVID-19 status, age in years and sex were almost always included in the sample metadata. Broader findings and caveats from the paper: How much clinical and demographic metadata was included differed by source and by participant, and the metadata was provided uncurated.

Material for sequencing was PBMCs or T cells enriched from blood (not recorded which). In this chain, TRBV2 is recombined with TRBJ1-4; 6 matching bases give a weak D call of TRBD1. The sequence derives from a woman aged 40 to 49 with acute COVID-19. The CDR3 protein sequence reads: CASSGDKKLFF. The base sequence is TGTGCCAGCAGTGGGGACAAGAAACTGTTTTTT.